These 8 T cell receptor beta chains came from one sample sequenced in a study of T cells in Graves' hyperthyroidism and ophthalmopathy. It was RNA transcripts that yielded the amplified TCR beta CDR3 regions. With the HTBI primer set, the TCR CDR3 went through a first round of RT-PCR. One entry per CDR3 protein results from TCRdb running MiXCR on the multiplex PCR reads. The sample includes about 380,000 distinct CDR3 sequences, approximately 17% of them seen just once. Sequencing was performed on blood. The receptors stem from a young man with Graves' ophthalmopathy.

The gene calls are TRBV4-1 and TRBJ2-4; D unresolved. V was trimmed by 1 base and J by 0 bases, leaving 7 bases between them. Germline V gives CDR1 MGHRA, CDR2 YSYEKL. The CDR3 runs to 15 residues. The CDR3 region is CASSQGWEAKNIQYF. The CDR3 DNA follows: TGCGCCAGCAGCCAAGGCTGGGAAGCCAAAAACATTCAGTACTTC.

Many counts were recorded for this clonotype. The CDR3 protein is CASSLTGGRDTEAFF. The CDR3 nucleotides are TGTGCCAGCAGCCTAACAGGGGGCAGAGACACTGAAGCTTTCTTT. The chain joins TRBV5-4 to TRBJ1-1; 9 bases map to TRBD1. In germline, CDR1 is SGHNT, CDR2 YYREEE (reference sequence). This CDR3 is built from 15 residues. The V and J ends lost 4 bases and 3 bases, in that order; junction bases with no gene match: 7.

V and J are TRBV29-1 and TRBJ2-3, with D perhaps TRBD2 (8 bases). Germline loops: CDR1 SQVTM, CDR2 ANQGSEA. Trimming took 2 bases from V and 4 from J, leaving 13 bases between them. The CDR3 is 14 amino acids. The CDR3 spells CSVEREGAADTQYF. DNA of the CDR3: TGCAGCGTTGAACGGGAGGGGGCAGCAGATACGCAGTATTTT.

The V call is TRBV5-6, the J call TRBJ1-2; unclear D gene. Trimming stripped 0 bases from V and 4 bases from J, with 7 bases between. Germline-derived CDR1 and CDR2 are SGHDT and YYEEEE. This CDR3 is 13 amino acids long. The CDR3 bases are TGTGCCAGCAGCTTGGAAACAGCCTATGGCTACACCTTC. As protein: CASSLETAYGYTF.

This clonotype was seen ten or more times. The chain carries TRBV28 and TRBJ1-2, with a weak D call TRBD1 (5 bases). From germline, CDR1 is MDHEN and CDR2 SYDVKM. V was pared by 5 bases and J by 6 bases, with 16 bases between. This CDR3 spans 14 amino acids. CDR3 region: CASSRAGARHGYTF. The CDR3 DNA is TGTGCCAGCAGTCGCGCCGGGGCAAGGCATGGCTACACCTTC.

This clonotype was counted at least ten times. The genes are TRBV7-9 and TRBJ2-7; tentatively, D is TRBD2 (5 bases). V lost 1 base to trimming and J lost 6 bases, with 10 bases between them. Germline lookup yields CDR1 SEHNR and CDR2 FQNEAQ (reference sequence). The CDR3 runs 13 residues. The CDR3 coding sequence is TGTGCCAGCAGCTTAGTCGGGGAAAGCGAGCAGTACTTC. Translation gives CASSLVGESEQYF.

V gene TRBV28 combines with J gene TRBJ1-1; 7 bases line up with TRBD1. The ends lost 8 bases at V and 3 bases at J; junction bases unmatched: 9. The CDR3 is made up of 14 amino acids. Per germline, CDR1 MDHEN and CDR2 SYDVKM. Here the CDR3 reads CASEKTGTYTEAFF. The CDR3 region has the DNA TGTGCCAGCGAAAAGACAGGGACATACACTGAAGCTTTCTTT.

This clonotype was seen more than once but under ten times. The chain has TRBV6-1 and TRBJ2-5, with unresolved D. The CDR3 consists of 13 residues. Germline V gene data show CDR1 as MNHNS and CDR2 as SASEGT. V lost 6 bases to trimming and J lost 5 bases, with 13 bases between them. The CDR3 bases are TGTGCCAGCAGCATCTCTCTCGGGGAGACCCAGTACTTC. Translation gives CASSISLGETQYF.